This TCR beta chain was documented in a study of blood T cell repertoires in COVID-19. At the level of the study: T cells, B-cell-depleted T cells, or PBMCs supplied cDNA or gDNA.

Method: immunoSEQ multiplex PCR; TCRdb's copy keeps in-frame clones and lacks some. This table has roughly 190,000 clones, approximately 94% appearing once. Trimming removed 5 bases at V and 2 bases at J, with 10 bases between. The germline V gene encodes CDR1 SEHNR and CDR2 FQNEAQ (reference sequence). This CDR3 contains 13 residues. The genes are TRBV7-9 and TRBJ2-7, with a tentative D call TRBD1 (6 bases). What was sequenced was peripheral blood. This sequence originates from a man younger than 40 with COVID-19, enrolled during active disease. The CDR3 region is CASSRGQTYEQYF. The CDR3 nucleotides are TGTGCCAGCAGCCGAGGACAGACCTACGAGCAGTACTTC.